The 27 T cell receptor beta chains presented below share a single source sample, sequenced in a study of post-analysis software for immune sequencing data (dated by TCRdb to 2013 to 2016). The intended sense of this specimen's time point label: second blood draw from one MS patient after hematopoietic stem cell transplantation. The library was prepared using PCR. The sequencer was an Illumina HiSeq 2500. Unique molecular identifiers were incorporated into TCR beta cDNA libraries to reduce PCR and sequencing biases. The public reads were run again by TCRdb, first through fastp at Q25 and then through MiXCR, and only productive beta chains were kept. Rows are unified per CDR3 protein, each entry keeping the most common DNA and genes. The sample table records roughly 150,000 distinct CDR3 sequences; approximately 35% of these occur just once. Of the sample, under 30% falls within the top ten clones.

The sequencing used blood, collected after autologous hematopoietic stem cell transplantation. The receptors here all came from a girl between 5 and 17 years old with multiple sclerosis. Donor details come from another sample of the same person, matched by shared clones.

The rearrangement uses TRBV4-2 and TRBJ2-1, with TRBD2 matching over 7 bases. The CDR3 has 18 amino acids. Trimming cost V 4 bases and J 5 bases; bases outside gene matches: 17. Germline V CDR1 and CDR2: LGHNA, YNFKEQ. The CDR3 nucleotides read TGTGCCAGCAGCCCCCGGGTGTTGGCGGGAGTAGGGCACAATGAGCAGTTCTTC. Its translation: CASSPRVLAGVGHNEQFF.

This clonotype was counted ten times or more. This sequence joins TRBV29-1 and TRBJ2-7; 10 bases agree with TRBD2. Per the germline V gene, CDR1 is SQVTM and CDR2 is ANQGSEA. The CDR3 is made up of 12 amino acids. With 8 bases clipped from V and 5 bases from J, the junction kept 6 bases outside the gene matches. The CDR3 protein is CSTSSGSHEQYF. The CDR3, as DNA: TGCAGCACCTCTAGCGGGAGCCACGAGCAGTACTTC.

CDR3 DNA sequence: TGTGCCAGCAGCCTCCGGACAAATCTCGAGCAGTACTTC. This gives the protein CASSLRTNLEQYF. The chain is built from TRBV11-2 and TRBJ2-4, with D possibly being TRBD1 (5 bases). The J call is doubtful: the DNA matches TRBJ2-7 better. The CDR3 loop spans 13 amino acids. Germline lookup yields CDR1 SGHAT and CDR2 FQNNGV.

The chain carries TRBV7-9 and TRBJ2-3, with a possible D match to TRBD2 (6 bases). The V and J ends lost 7 bases and 8 bases respectively, with 10 bases between them. Germline CDR1 reads SEHNR; CDR2 reads FQNEAQ (reference sequence). The CDR3 contains 11 residues. The CDR3 coding sequence is TGTGCCAGCAACTTGGGGGGTACGCAGTATTTT. It encodes CASNLGGTQYF.

V usage is TRBV7-9 and J usage is TRBJ2-1; 12 bases are a match to TRBD1. V was pared by 6 bases and J by 9 bases, with 9 bases of the junction left unmatched. The CDR3 is 15 amino acids. Per the germline V gene, CDR1 is SEHNR and CDR2 is FQNEAQ (reference sequence). The CDR3 bases are TGTGCCAGCAGACGGGACAGGGGGCCGGGTGGTGAGCAGTTCTTC. Translation: CASRRDRGPGGEQFF.

J is TRBJ2-1 and V is TRBV20-1, with 8 nucleotides matching TRBD1. The CDR3 consists of 14 residues. Germline-derived CDR1 and CDR2 are DFQATT and SNEGSKA (reference sequence). The V and J ends lost 1 base and 8 bases, in that order; junction bases with no gene match: 7. In nucleotides, the CDR3 is TGCAGTGCTAGAGCCCGACAGGGGAGCTATGAGCAGTTCTTC. It translates to CSARARQGSYEQFF.

The gene calls are TRBV6-1 and TRBJ2-4, with TRBD1 matching 11 bases. The J segment lost 9 bases and the V segment lost 6 bases, leaving 7 bases of the junction unmatched. CDR1 is MNHNS, CDR2 SASEGT, per germline. The CDR3 covers 14 residues. In DNA form, the CDR3 reads TGTGCCAGCAGAGCAGGACAGGGGGCGGGCATTCAGTACTTC. Its translation is CASRAGQGAGIQYF.

This clonotype appeared many times. The gene calls are TRBV29-1 and TRBJ2-2, with unresolved D. CDR3 length: 12 amino acids. CDR1 and CDR2 (germline): SQVTM, ANQGSEA. V lost 5 bases, J lost 0 bases, and 4 bases lay in between. The CDR3 nucleotides read TGCAGCGTTCGGTCGAACACCGGGGAGCTGTTTTTT. Encoded protein: CSVRSNTGELFF.

The V call is TRBV5-1, the J call TRBJ2-7, with 11 bases matching TRBD2. Per germline, CDR1 SGHRS and CDR2 YFSETQ. The CDR3 runs 17 residues. The trim removed 3 bases at V and 3 bases at J, leaving 11 bases unmatched. CDR3 region: CASSWQGSGRAFYEQYF. Here the CDR3 DNA reads TGCGCCAGCAGCTGGCAGGGTAGCGGGAGGGCGTTCTACGAGCAGTACTTC. Full variable domain (rest looked up from reference TRBV5-1 and TRBJ2-7): KAGVTQTPRYLIKTRGQQVTLSCSPISGHRSVSWYQQTPGQGLQFLFEYFSETQRNKGNFPGRFSGRQFSNSRSEMNVSTLELGDSALYLCASSWQGSGRAFYEQYFGPGTRLTVT.

The chain has TRBV7-2 and TRBJ2-5; D not certain. Looked up from germline, CDR1 is SGHTA and CDR2 is FQGNSA. The CDR3 runs to 12 residues. V dropped 4 bases and J dropped 2 bases, with 5 bases sitting between them. CDR3: CASSSNQETQYF. The CDR3 coding sequence is TGTGCCAGCAGCTCCAATCAAGAGACCCAGTACTTC.

The CDR3 is CASRRDGNEQFF. CDR3 DNA sequence: TGCGCCAGCAGGCGGGACGGGAATGAGCAGTTCTTC. The genes are TRBV5-1 and TRBJ2-1; D might be TRBD2 (6 bases). V dropped 5 bases and J dropped 7 bases, with 10 bases sitting between them. The CDR3 is 12 amino acids. Per germline, CDR1 SGHRS and CDR2 YFSETQ.

The rearrangement uses TRBV4-2 and TRBJ1-6; perhaps TRBD1 as D (6 bases). The germline V gene has CDR1 LGHNA and CDR2 YNFKEQ. The length of the CDR3 is 15 residues. V was trimmed by 0 bases and J by 10 bases, leaving 13 bases between them. The CDR3 nucleotides are TGTGCCAGCAGCCAAGAGGGTCAGGGGACGTCACCCCTCCACTTT. Amino acids: CASSQEGQGTSPLHF.

This clonotype was counted only a few times. The chain uses TRBV21-1 and TRBJ2-5; TRBD2, as called in the table, went unchecked against the DNA. TRBV21-1 is a known pseudogene. This CDR3 spans 18 amino acids. CDR3 coding DNA: TGTGCCAGCAGCACTCGAAATTTAGAGCGGGAGGAGTGTGAGACCCAGTACTTC. The encoded protein is CASSTRNLEREECETQYF.

This clonotype occurred a few times. The rearrangement links TRBV11-2 to TRBJ2-7, with TRBD2 matching over 7 bases. V trimming: 1 base; J trimming: 3 bases; junction bases outside the gene matches: 9. The germline V gene has CDR1 SGHAT and CDR2 FQNNGV. The CDR3 consists of 16 residues. The DNA for the CDR3 is TGTGCCAGCAGCTTAGGATGGAGGCAGCGGGACTACGAGCAGTACTTC. This translates into CASSLGWRQRDYEQYF. Based on the CDR3 plus reference TRBV11-2 and TRBJ2-7, the full variable domain is EAGVAQSPRYKIIEKRQSVAFWCNPISGHATLYWYQQILGQGPKLLIQFQNNGVVDDSQLPKDRFSAERLKGVDSTLKIQPAKLEDSAVYLCASSLGWRQRDYEQYFGPGTRLTVT.

The genes are TRBV19 and TRBJ1-5; D might be TRBD1 (5 bases). The germline CDR1 and CDR2 sequences are LNHDA and SQIVND (reference sequence). Trimming pared 1 base from V and 3 bases from J, leaving 13 bases between. This CDR3 is built from 16 residues. The chain's CDR3 is CASSIGGYRANQPQHF. As DNA, the CDR3 is TGTGCCAGTAGTATAGGGGGCTATCGAGCCAATCAGCCCCAGCATTTT.

This clonotype was detected a few times. V usage is TRBV5-1 and J usage is TRBJ2-4; 9 bases agree with TRBD1. Near its end, the DNA agrees better with TRBJ2-7, so the J call may be wrong. Germline V gene lookup returns CDR1 SGHRS and CDR2 YFSETQ. This CDR3 has 14 amino acids. CDR3 DNA sequence: TGCGCCAGCACCCCCGGGACAGGGTCTTACGAGCAGTACTTC. It specifies CASTPGTGSYEQYF.

Points on this clonotype: Germline is not matched at one junction end, which may reflect a read error. The V gene is TRBV7-2, the J gene TRBJ2-5; D remains unclear. Germline CDR1 and CDR2: SGHTA and FQGNSA. CDR3 length: 14 amino acids. CDR3 in DNA: TGTGTCAGCACCCGAACACGGGTAGCTGAGACCCAGTACTTC. As protein: CVSTRTRVAETQYF.

The chain has TRBV19 and TRBJ1-5; a possible D gene is TRBD1 (5 bases). Germline V CDR1 and CDR2: LNHDA, SQIVND (reference sequence). Deletions cut 6 bases from V and 7 bases from J, with 16 bases between. This CDR3 is built from 14 residues. CDR3 amino acids: CASRPIWGRQPQHF. Written as DNA, the CDR3 is TGTGCCAGTAGACCCATCTGGGGCAGGCAGCCCCAGCATTTT.

This clonotype was seen a single time. This may come from a read error, since a much larger clone is one base off. J is TRBJ2-5 and V is TRBV29-1; 15 bases map to TRBD2. The CDR3 extends over 15 amino acids. Losses at the gene ends were 6 bases for V and 7 bases for J; bases not matched to a gene: 9. Germline V CDR1 and CDR2: SQVTM, ANQGSEA. This CDR3 reads CSVRRTSGRGGTQYF. Written as DNA, the CDR3 is TGCAGCGTAAGGAGGACTAGCGGGAGGGGAGGGACCCAGTACTTC.

As to this clonotype: One end of the junction does not line up with germline, which may come from a read error. The chain couples TRBV4-2 to TRBJ2-1, with D possibly being TRBD2 (6 bases). The CDR3 consists of 17 residues. The germline V gene has CDR1 LGHNA and CDR2 YNFKEQ. The CDR3 DNA is TGTGCCAGCAGCCAAGAGGGGCGGGAATCCCCCTACACTGAGCAGTTCTTC. It is translated as CASSQEGRESPYTEQFF.

The V and J genes are TRBV9 and TRBJ2-2, with TRBD2 identical over 7 bases. Unmatched junction bases numbered 3, after V lost 0 bases and J lost 7 bases. The CDR3 is 14 residues long. Germline values: CDR1 SGDLS, CDR2 YYNGEE. The CDR3 protein is CASSVGWEGGELFF. In DNA form, the CDR3 reads TGTGCCAGCAGCGTAGGCTGGGAGGGCGGGGAGCTGTTTTTT.

This sequence joins TRBV27 and TRBJ2-3; TRBD1 aligns across 11 bases. This CDR3 has 15 amino acids. The V segment lost 3 bases and the J segment 6 bases; nucleotides outside the gene matches: 5. Germline V lookup: CDR1 MNHEY, CDR2 SMNVEV (reference sequence). The CDR3 region has the DNA TGTGCCAGCAGTTTCGGACAGGGGGCGCGGGATACGCAGTATTTT. It encodes CASSFGQGARDTQYF.

This clonotype was seen only a few times. The chain combines TRBV29-1 with TRBJ1-2; no clear D gene. Trimming removed 4 bases from V and 5 bases from J, with 11 bases in between. The CDR3 covers 12 residues. Germline V gives CDR1 SQVTM, CDR2 ANQGSEA. The CDR3 DNA reads TGCAGCGTTGGATCGGGGTTATATGGCTACACCTTC. Protein sequence: CSVGSGLYGYTF.

Only a few counts were recorded for this clonotype. This chain connects TRBV2 to TRBJ2-7; 7 positions agree with TRBD1. Trimming took 5 bases from V and 3 from J; bases not matched to a gene: 10. This CDR3 is 15 amino acids long. Germline V gene data show CDR1 as SNHLY and CDR2 as FYNNEI. In DNA form, the CDR3 reads TGTGCCAGCAGTAACCGGGACAGCCCCCTCTACGAGCAGTACTTC. Translated: CASSNRDSPLYEQYF.

V usage is TRBV10-3 and J usage is TRBJ1-1, with 8 bases fitting TRBD1. Germline-derived CDR1 and CDR2 are ENHRY and SYGVKD. The CDR3 runs to 15 residues. V lost 5 bases and J lost 0; bases outside the gene matches: 5. CDR3 in amino acids: CAISYRGSLNTEAFF. The CDR3, as DNA: TGTGCCATCAGTTACAGGGGGAGTTTGAACACTGAAGCTTTCTTT.

The CDR3 DNA reads as TGTGCCAGCAGTTACCCGGGACTAGCGGGAGGGAACCCCATCTACGAGCAGTACTTC. This encodes CASSYPGLAGGNPIYEQYF. This chain joins TRBV6-2 or TRBV6-3 and TRBJ2-7; TRBD2 matches at 16 bases. CDR3 size: 19 residues. Trimming at V came to 2 bases and at J to 3 bases, leaving 10 bases not matched to a gene. The germline gives CDR1 MNHEY, CDR2 SVGEGT.

The chain has TRBV5-1 and TRBJ2-1, with 10 bases aligning to TRBD2. The CDR3 sequence is 15 residues long. Per germline, CDR1 SGHRS and CDR2 YFSETQ. Trimming took 2 bases from V and 6 from J; bases not matched to a gene: 5. CDR3 DNA sequence: TGCGCCAGCAGCTTAAGGGCTAGCGGGGGCAATGAGCAGTTCTTC. This codes for CASSLRASGGNEQFF.